The present T cell receptor beta chain was sequenced within a study of T cell changes during pregnancy in multiple sclerosis (dated by TCRdb to about 2019). Describing the broader study: The study looked at changes in the T cell repertoire across pregnancy in women with multiple sclerosis.

Reading the germline V gene gives CDR1 MGHDK and CDR2 SYGVNS. A distance of 12 bases separates the germline ends of V and J, which lose 5 bases and 3 bases respectively. From the cysteine through the phenylalanine, the CDR3 covers 14 amino acids. The kept DNA is CDR3 alone, 42 bases in frame from the first base. With respect to this clone: Its binding antigen is unknown. No much larger clone exists at a distance of one base, and base qualities are not known.

Receptor libraries were prepared by the immunoSEQ multiplex PCR assay. TCRdb took over this immuneACCESS table, retaining in-frame rearrangements with V and J assigned. Such tables are incomplete; in checked studies, under half of the missing clones stem from an unresolved V gene, and the remainder is unexplained. The sample profile shows about 44,000 clones; 90% to 97% of them were found once. The biggest ten clones account for 0.89% of the sample. This chain is built from TRBV25-1 and TRBJ2-3; a tentative D call is TRBD1 (6 bases match). This material consisted of peripheral blood, taken in the second trimester of pregnancy. The sequence was obtained from a female donor with multiple sclerosis, enrolled in a pregnancy study. The nucleotide sequence reads TGTGCCAGCAGTCCCTGGCAGGGGACAGATACGCAGTATTTT. It is translated as CASSPWQGTDTQYF.